Listed below are T cell receptor beta chains from one sample, sequenced in a study of cytomegalovirus exposure and HLA in healthy donors. Sequencing was performed with immunoSEQ multiplex PCR; in TCRdb, only in-frame clones are kept and a portion is missing. This table holds 85,000 to 120,000 clones, more than 60% found once. The sample was PBMCs. The receptors here all came from a man between 60 and 70 years old in good health and CMV-seronegative. Both conserved end residues are part of each CDR3. A D gene is named only where the DNA matches it firmly. Clone size appears in some rows only: once, few, many, or a class for an expanded clone.

cdr3_length: 15
j_call: TRBJ2-5
clone_size: .
v_call: TRBV7-2
d_call: .
cdr3_nt: TGTGCCAGCAGCTTTAGGTGGGACACCCAAGAGACCCAGTACTTC
cdr3_aa: CASSFRWDTQETQYF

cdr3_length: 15
j_call: TRBJ2-3
clone_size: .
v_call: TRBV27
d_call: .
cdr3_nt: TGTGCCAGCAGTTTATCGTCCGGGACCCCGGAGGGGCAGTATTTT
cdr3_aa: CASSLSSGTPEGQYF

cdr3_length: 15
j_call: TRBJ2-3
clone_size: .
v_call: TRBV27
d_call: TRBD1
cdr3_nt: TGTGCCAGCAGGGACAGGGGGCATGGCACAGATACGCAGTATTTT
cdr3_aa: CASRDRGHGTDTQYF

cdr3_length: 13
j_call: TRBJ2-7
clone_size: .
v_call: TRBV2
d_call: TRBD1
cdr3_nt: TGTGCCAGCAGCTTGGGACAGGCGAGGGGGCAGTACTTC
cdr3_aa: CASSLGQARGQYF

cdr3_length: 13
j_call: TRBJ1-2
clone_size: .
v_call: TRBV9
d_call: .
cdr3_nt: TGTGCCAGCAGCGTAGCTAGGGGTTATGGCTACACCTTC
cdr3_aa: CASSVARGYGYTF

cdr3_length: 15
j_call: TRBJ2-3
clone_size: .
v_call: TRBV7-3
d_call: TRBD2
cdr3_nt: TGTGCCAGCAGCCCGGGACTAGCGGCTACAGATACGCAGTATTTT
cdr3_aa: CASSPGLAATDTQYF

cdr3_length: 14
j_call: TRBJ1-1
clone_size: .
v_call: TRBV7-3
d_call: .
cdr3_nt: TGTGCCAGCAGTTTGACAGGAAGGAACACTGAAGCTTTCTTT
cdr3_aa: CASSLTGRNTEAFF

cdr3_length: 13
j_call: TRBJ2-3
clone_size: .
v_call: TRBV11-2
d_call: .
cdr3_nt: TGTGCCAGCAGCCGCGACAACACAGATACGCAGTATTTT
cdr3_aa: CASSRDNTDTQYF

cdr3_length: 15
j_call: TRBJ1-4
clone_size: .
v_call: TRBV5-6
d_call: .
cdr3_nt: TGTGCCAGCAGCTTCAGGAGGCAGGGGAATGAAAAACTGTTTTTT
cdr3_aa: CASSFRRQGNEKLFF

cdr3_length: 16
j_call: TRBJ2-2
clone_size: .
v_call: TRBV5-4
d_call: TRBD2
cdr3_nt: TGTGCCAGCAGCCGACTAGCGGGGGGTAACACCGGGGAGCTGTTTTTT
cdr3_aa: CASSRLAGGNTGELFF

cdr3_length: 13
j_call: TRBJ2-3
clone_size: .
v_call: TRBV5-1
d_call: TRBD2
cdr3_nt: TGCGCCAGCAGCACTAGCGTGACAGATACGCAGTATTTT
cdr3_aa: CASSTSVTDTQYF

cdr3_length: 17
j_call: TRBJ2-6
clone_size: .
v_call: TRBV7-3
d_call: .
cdr3_nt: TGTGCCAGCAGCTTACAGCGGGTTTCCTCTGGGGCCAACGTCCTGACTTTC
cdr3_aa: CASSLQRVSSGANVLTF

cdr3_length: 17
j_call: TRBJ1-5
clone_size: .
v_call: TRBV19
d_call: TRBD1
cdr3_nt: TGTGCCAGTAGTATTAGACAGGGGGGGAATAGCAATCAGCCCCAGCATTTT
cdr3_aa: CASSIRQGGNSNQPQHF

cdr3_length: 16
j_call: TRBJ2-2
clone_size: .
v_call: TRBV14
d_call: .
cdr3_nt: TGTGCCAGCAGCCAAGAAACTCCTAAGTACACCGGGGAGCTGTTTTTT
cdr3_aa: CASSQETPKYTGELFF

cdr3_length: 15
j_call: TRBJ2-1
clone_size: once
v_call: TRBV9
d_call: TRBD2
cdr3_nt: TGTGCCAGCAGCCCTCGGGGGGGAGCCTACAATGAGCAGTTCTTC
cdr3_aa: CASSPRGGAYNEQFF

cdr3_length: 16
j_call: TRBJ1-2
clone_size: .
v_call: TRBV6-1
d_call: TRBD1
cdr3_nt: TGTGCCAGCAGTGAAGAAGGGGGCAGGGACACCTATGGCTACACCTTC
cdr3_aa: CASSEEGGRDTYGYTF

cdr3_length: 15
j_call: TRBJ2-5
clone_size: .
v_call: TRBV7-2
d_call: TRBD2
cdr3_nt: TGTGCCAGCAGCTTAGTTCTAGCGGGGAGGGAGACCCAGTACTTC
cdr3_aa: CASSLVLAGRETQYF

cdr3_length: 15
j_call: TRBJ1-3
clone_size: .
v_call: TRBV19
d_call: .
cdr3_nt: TGTGCCAGTAGTAATTCTGGGAGTTCCGGAAACACCATATATTTT
cdr3_aa: CASSNSGSSGNTIYF

cdr3_length: 14
j_call: TRBJ1-2
clone_size: .
v_call: TRBV5-8
d_call: .
cdr3_nt: TGTGCCAGCAGCCCAACCCCACTAAGGGGTGGCTACACCTTC
cdr3_aa: CASSPTPLRGGYTF

cdr3_length: 13
j_call: TRBJ1-5
clone_size: .
v_call: TRBV7-8
d_call: .
cdr3_nt: TGTGCCAGCAGCACTTCCCCCGATCAGCCCCAGCATTTT
cdr3_aa: CASSTSPDQPQHF

cdr3_length: 13
j_call: TRBJ1-2
clone_size: .
v_call: TRBV2
d_call: .
cdr3_nt: TGTGCCAGCAGTGAAGCGCGGGGTCTGGGCTACACCTTC
cdr3_aa: CASSEARGLGYTF

cdr3_length: 13
j_call: TRBJ1-6
clone_size: .
v_call: TRBV4-1
d_call: .
cdr3_nt: TGCGCCAGCAGCCAAGATCGGAGAACCCCCCTCCACTTT
cdr3_aa: CASSQDRRTPLHF

cdr3_length: 15
j_call: TRBJ1-3
clone_size: .
v_call: TRBV7-7
d_call: .
cdr3_nt: TGTGCCAGCAGCTTAGGCCGGGAGTCTGGAAACACCATATATTTT
cdr3_aa: CASSLGRESGNTIYF

cdr3_length: 10
j_call: TRBJ2-3
clone_size: .
v_call: TRBV20-1
d_call: .
cdr3_nt: TGCAGTGCTACAGGGGTGACGCAGTATTTT
cdr3_aa: CSATGVTQYF